This T cell receptor beta chain appears in the sequencing data of a study of T cells in Graves' hyperthyroidism and ophthalmopathy. The source material, RNA transcripts, was used to amplify TCR beta CDR3 regions. With the HTBI primer set, the TCR CDR3 went through a first round of RT-PCR. TCRdb re-derived calls from the multiplex PCR reads in MiXCR, one entry per CDR3 protein. The repertoire holds roughly 380,000 distinct CDR3 sequences, with roughly 13% as singletons. V dropped 5 bases and J dropped 4; count of bases not matched to a gene: 8. The CDR3 spans 15 residues. Germline CDR1 reads MDHEN; CDR2 reads SYDVKM. In this sample, this clonotype turned up many times. Subjects aged 18 to 65 presented with newly diagnosed hyperthyroidism of less than 2 months' duration.

The chain is built from TRBV28 and TRBJ1-1; 9 nucleotides line up with TRBD1. The sample comprised blood. This TCR was sampled from a woman aged 55-69 years with Graves' hyperthyroidism. The CDR3 DNA reads TGTGCCAGCAGTCCGTACAGGGGGCAGGTCACTGAAGCTTTCTTT. Its protein product is CASSPYRGQVTEAFF.